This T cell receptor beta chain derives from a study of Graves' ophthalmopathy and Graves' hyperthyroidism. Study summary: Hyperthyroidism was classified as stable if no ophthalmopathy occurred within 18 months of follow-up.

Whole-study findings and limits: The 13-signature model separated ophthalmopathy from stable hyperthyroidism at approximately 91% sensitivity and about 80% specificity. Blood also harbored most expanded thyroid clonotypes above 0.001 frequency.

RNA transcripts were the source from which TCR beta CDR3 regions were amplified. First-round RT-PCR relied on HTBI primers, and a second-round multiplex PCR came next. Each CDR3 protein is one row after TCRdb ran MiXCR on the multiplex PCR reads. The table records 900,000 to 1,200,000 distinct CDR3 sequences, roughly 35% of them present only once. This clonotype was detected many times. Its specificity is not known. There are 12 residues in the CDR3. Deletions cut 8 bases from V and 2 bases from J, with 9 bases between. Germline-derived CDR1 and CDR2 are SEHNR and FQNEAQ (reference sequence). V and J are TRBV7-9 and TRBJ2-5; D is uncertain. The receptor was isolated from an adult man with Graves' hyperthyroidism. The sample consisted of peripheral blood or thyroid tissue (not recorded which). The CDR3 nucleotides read TGTGCCAGCTCTTGGAGACAAGAGACCCAGTACTTC. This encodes CASSWRQETQYF.